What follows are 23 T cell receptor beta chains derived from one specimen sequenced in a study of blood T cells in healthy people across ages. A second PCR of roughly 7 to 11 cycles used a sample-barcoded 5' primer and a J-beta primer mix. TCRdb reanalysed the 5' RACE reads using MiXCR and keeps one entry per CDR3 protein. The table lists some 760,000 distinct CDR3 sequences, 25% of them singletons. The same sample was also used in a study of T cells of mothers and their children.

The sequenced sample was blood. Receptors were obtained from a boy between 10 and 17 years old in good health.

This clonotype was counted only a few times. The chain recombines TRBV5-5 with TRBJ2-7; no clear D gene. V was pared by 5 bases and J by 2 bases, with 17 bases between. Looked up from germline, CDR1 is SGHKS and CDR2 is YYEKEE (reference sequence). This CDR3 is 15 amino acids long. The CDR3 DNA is TGTGCCAGCAGAACCGGGCCCATTGTAACCTACGAGCAGTACTTC. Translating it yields CASRTGPIVTYEQYF.

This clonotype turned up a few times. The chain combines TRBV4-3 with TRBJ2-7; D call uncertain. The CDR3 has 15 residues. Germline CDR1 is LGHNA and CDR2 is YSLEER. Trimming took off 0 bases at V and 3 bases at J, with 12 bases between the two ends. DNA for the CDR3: TGCGCCAGCAGCCAAGATGACGGGCCGAACTACGAGCAGTACTTC. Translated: CASSQDDGPNYEQYF.

The CDR3 region is CASSLSRDRTYEQYF. The CDR3 region has the DNA TGCGCCAGCAGCTTGTCCAGGGACAGGACTTACGAGCAGTACTTC. The gene calls are TRBV5-1 and TRBJ2-7, with 8 bases fitting TRBD1. The CDR3 covers 15 residues. Trimming cost V 1 base and J 4 bases; bases outside gene matches: 7. Germline CDR1 and CDR2: SGHRS and YFSETQ.

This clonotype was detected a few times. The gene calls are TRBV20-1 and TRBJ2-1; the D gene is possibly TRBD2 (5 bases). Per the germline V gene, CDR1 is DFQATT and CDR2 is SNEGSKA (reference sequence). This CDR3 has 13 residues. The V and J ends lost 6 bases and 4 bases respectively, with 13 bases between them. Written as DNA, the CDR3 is TGCAGTGCACCCGGACTGAGTTACAATGAGCAGTTCTTC. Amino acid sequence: CSAPGLSYNEQFF.

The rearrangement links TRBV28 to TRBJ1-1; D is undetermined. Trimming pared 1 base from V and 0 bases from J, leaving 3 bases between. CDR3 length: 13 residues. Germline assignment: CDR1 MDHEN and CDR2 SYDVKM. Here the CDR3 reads CASSLFLNTEAFF. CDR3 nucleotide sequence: TGTGCCAGCAGTTTATTCCTGAACACTGAAGCTTTCTTT.

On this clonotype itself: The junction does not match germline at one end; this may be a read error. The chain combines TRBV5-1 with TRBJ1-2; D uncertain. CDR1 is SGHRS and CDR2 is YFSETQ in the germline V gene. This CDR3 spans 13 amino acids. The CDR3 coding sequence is TGCGCCAGCAGGTTGGACCCTAACTATGGCTACACCTTC. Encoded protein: CASRLDPNYGYTF. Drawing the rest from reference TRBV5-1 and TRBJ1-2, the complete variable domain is KAGVTQTPRYLIKTRGQQVTLSCSPISGHRSVSWYQQTPGQGLQFLFEYFSETQRNKGNFPGRFSGRQFSNSRSEMNVSTLELGDSALYLCASRLDPNYGYTFGSGTRLTVV.

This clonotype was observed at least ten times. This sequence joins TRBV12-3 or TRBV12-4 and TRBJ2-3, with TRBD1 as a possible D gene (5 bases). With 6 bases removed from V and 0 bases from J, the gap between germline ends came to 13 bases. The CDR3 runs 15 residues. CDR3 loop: CASSLQGRSTDTQYF. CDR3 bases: TGTGCCAGCAGCCTGCAGGGCCGGAGCACAGATACGCAGTATTTT.

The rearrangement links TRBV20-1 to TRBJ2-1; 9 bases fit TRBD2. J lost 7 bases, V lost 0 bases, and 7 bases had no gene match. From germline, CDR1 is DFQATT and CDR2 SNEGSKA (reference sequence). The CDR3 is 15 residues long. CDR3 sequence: CSARDASSGVNEQFF. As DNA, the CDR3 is TGCAGTGCTAGAGATGCATCTAGCGGGGTGAATGAGCAGTTCTTC.

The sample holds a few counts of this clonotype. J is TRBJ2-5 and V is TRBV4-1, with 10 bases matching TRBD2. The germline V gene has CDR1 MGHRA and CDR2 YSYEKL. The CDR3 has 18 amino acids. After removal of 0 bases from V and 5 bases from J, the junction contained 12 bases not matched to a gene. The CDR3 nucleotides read TGCGCCAGCAGCCAAGAGAGGACTAGCGGAGGGCCTCAGGAGACCCAGTACTTC. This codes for CASSQERTSGGPQETQYF.

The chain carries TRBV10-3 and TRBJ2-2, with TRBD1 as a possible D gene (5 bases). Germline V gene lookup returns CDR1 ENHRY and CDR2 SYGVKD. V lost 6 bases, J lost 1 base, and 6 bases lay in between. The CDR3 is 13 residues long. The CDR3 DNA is TGTGCCATCAGCAGGGAGAACACCGGGGAGCTGTTTTTT. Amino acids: CAISRENTGELFF.

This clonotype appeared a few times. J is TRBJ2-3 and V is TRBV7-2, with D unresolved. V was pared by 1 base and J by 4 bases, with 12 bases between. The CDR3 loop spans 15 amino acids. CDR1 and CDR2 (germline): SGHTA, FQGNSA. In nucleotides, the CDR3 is TGTGCCAGCAGCTTAGTCCAAGTAAGGGCAGATACGCAGTATTTT. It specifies CASSLVQVRADTQYF.

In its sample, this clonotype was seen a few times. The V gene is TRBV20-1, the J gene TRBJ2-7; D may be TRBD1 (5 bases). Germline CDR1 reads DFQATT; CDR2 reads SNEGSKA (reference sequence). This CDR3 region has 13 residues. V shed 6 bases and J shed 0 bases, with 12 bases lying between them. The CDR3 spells CSASDSYSYEQYF. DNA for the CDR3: TGCAGTGCCTCAGACAGCTACTCCTACGAGCAGTACTTC.

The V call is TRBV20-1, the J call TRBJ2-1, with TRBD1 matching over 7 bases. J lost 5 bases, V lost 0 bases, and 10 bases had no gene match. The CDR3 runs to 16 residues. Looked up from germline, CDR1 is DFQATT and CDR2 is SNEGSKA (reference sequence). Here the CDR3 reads CSARDYRGFGHNEQFF. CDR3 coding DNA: TGCAGTGCTAGAGATTACAGGGGATTCGGGCACAATGAGCAGTTCTTC.

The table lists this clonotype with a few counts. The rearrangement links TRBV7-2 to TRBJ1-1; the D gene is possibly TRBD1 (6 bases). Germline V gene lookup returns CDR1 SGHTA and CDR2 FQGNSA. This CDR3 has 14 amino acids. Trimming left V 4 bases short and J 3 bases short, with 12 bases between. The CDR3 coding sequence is TGTGCCAGCAGCTACCAGGGGTGGGACACTGAAGCTTTCTTT. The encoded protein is CASSYQGWDTEAFF. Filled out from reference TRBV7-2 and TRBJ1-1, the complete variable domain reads GAGVSQSPSNKVTEKGKDVELRCDPISGHTALYWYRQSLGQGLEFLIYFQGNSAPDKSGLPSDRFSAERTGGSVSTLTIQRTQQEDSAVYLCASSYQGWDTEAFFGQGTRLTVV.

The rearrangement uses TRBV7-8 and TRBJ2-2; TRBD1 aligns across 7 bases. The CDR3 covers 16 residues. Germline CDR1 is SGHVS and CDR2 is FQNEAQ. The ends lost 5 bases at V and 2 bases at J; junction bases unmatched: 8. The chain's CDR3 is CASSNRDRVNTGELFF. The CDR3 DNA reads TGTGCCAGCAGCAACCGGGACAGAGTCAACACCGGGGAGCTGTTTTTT.

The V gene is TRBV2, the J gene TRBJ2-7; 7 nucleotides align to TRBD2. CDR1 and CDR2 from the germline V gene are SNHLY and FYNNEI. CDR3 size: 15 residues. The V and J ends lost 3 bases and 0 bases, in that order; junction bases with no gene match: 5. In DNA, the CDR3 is TGTGCCAGCAGTGAGAGCGGGGTTAACTCCTACGAGCAGTACTTC. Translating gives CASSESGVNSYEQYF. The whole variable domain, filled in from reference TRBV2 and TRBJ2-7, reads EPEVTQTPSHQVTQMGQEVILRCVPISNHLYFYWYRQILGQKVEFLVSFYNNEISEKSEIFDDQFSVERPDGSNFTLKIRSTKLEDSAMYFCASSESGVNSYEQYFGPGTRLTVT.

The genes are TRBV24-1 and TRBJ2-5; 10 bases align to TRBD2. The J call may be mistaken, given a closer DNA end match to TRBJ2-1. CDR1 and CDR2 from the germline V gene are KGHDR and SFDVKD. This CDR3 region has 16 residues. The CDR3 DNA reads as TGTGCCACCAGTGACACAGCGGGAGGGCTATACAATGAGCAGTTCTTC. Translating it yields CATSDTAGGLYNEQFF.

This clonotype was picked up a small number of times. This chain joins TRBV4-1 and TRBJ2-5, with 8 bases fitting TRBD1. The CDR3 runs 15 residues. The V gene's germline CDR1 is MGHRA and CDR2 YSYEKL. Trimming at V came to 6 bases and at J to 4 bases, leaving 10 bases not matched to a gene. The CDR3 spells CASRDIRGQGETQYF. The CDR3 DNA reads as TGCGCCAGCAGGGATATCAGGGGGCAGGGAGAGACCCAGTACTTC.

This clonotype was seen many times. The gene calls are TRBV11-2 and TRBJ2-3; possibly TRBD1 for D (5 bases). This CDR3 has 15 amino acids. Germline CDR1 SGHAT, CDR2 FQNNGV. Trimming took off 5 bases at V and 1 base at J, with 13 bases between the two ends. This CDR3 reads CASSQQGSRTDTQYF. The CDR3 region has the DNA TGTGCCAGCAGCCAGCAGGGCTCCCGCACAGATACGCAGTATTTT.

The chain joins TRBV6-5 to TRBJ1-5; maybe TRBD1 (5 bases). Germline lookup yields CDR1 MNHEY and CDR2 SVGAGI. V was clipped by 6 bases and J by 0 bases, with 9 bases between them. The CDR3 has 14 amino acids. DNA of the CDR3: TGTGCCAGCAGCCAGACAGATAGCAATCAGCCCCAGCATTTT. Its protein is CASSQTDSNQPQHF.

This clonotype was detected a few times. CDR3: CSPGQGAVEQFF. In DNA form, the CDR3 reads TGCAGCCCGGGACAGGGGGCGGTTGAGCAGTTCTTC. The V gene is TRBV20-1, the J gene TRBJ2-1, with 12 nucleotides matching TRBD1. The CDR3 totals 12 residues. Germline CDR1 DFQATT, CDR2 SNEGSKA (reference sequence).

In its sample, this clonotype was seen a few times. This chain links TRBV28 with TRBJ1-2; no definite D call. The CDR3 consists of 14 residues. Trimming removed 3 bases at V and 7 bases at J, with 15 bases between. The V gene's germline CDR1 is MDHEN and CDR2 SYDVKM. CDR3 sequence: CASSFRIFQRGYTF. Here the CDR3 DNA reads TGTGCCAGCAGTTTTAGGATCTTTCAGCGTGGCTACACCTTC.

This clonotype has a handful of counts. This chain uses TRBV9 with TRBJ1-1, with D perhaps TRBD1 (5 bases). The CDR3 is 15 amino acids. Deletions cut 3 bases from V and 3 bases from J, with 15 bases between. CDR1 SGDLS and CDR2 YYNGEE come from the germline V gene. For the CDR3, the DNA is TGTGCCAGCAGCGGCGACGGTGGGGCCCACACTGAAGCTTTCTTT. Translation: CASSGDGGAHTEAFF.